This is a list of T cell receptor beta chains from one sample in a study of blood T cell repertoires in COVID-19. TCRdb's table, derived via immunoSEQ multiplex PCR, lists solely in-frame clones and lacks some. The sample yields around 250,000 clones, 86% seen once. Sequenced sample: peripheral blood. Every receptor here comes from a man aged 55 to 70 with acute or convalescent COVID-19. Each CDR3 is given with its conserved first and last residue. A D gene is named only where the DNA matches it firmly. Some rows mark clone size as missing; the rest say once, few, many or name a class of expanded clone.

J	size	D	V	DNA	CDR3
TRBJ2-7	NA	TRBD1	TRBV28	TGTGCCAGCAGCCCCATACCCGGACAGGGGCCCCAGCAGTACTTC	CASSPIPGQGPQQYF
TRBJ2-5	NA	TRBD2	TRBV7-2	TGTGCCAGCAGCTTAGGGGGACTAGCGGAAGAGACCCAGTACTTC	CASSLGGLAEETQYF
TRBJ2-7	NA	NA	TRBV6-1	TGTGCCAGCAGTGAATCGCCTAGCGCAATACACTCCTACGAGCAGTACTTC	CASSESPSAIHSYEQYF
TRBJ2-3	once	TRBD2	TRBV9	TGTGCCAGCAGCGTAGTTTCTAGCGGGGGTTGGGATACGCAGTATTTT	CASSVVSSGGWDTQYF
TRBJ2-1	once	TRBD2	TRBV27	TGTGCCAGCAGCCGGACTGCGACTAGCGGGAGGCCGAGCTCCTACAATGAGCAGTTCTTC	CASSRTATSGRPSSYNEQFF
TRBJ2-7	NA	NA	TRBV21-1	TGTGCCAGCAGCGCGCACGTCCCGGGAGCTTCCGAGCAGTACTTC	CASSAHVPGASEQYF
TRBJ2-7	NA	TRBD1	TRBV29-1	TGCAGCGCCAAAGGGACAGGGGGCGAGCAGTACTTC	CSAKGTGGEQYF
TRBJ2-1	NA	TRBD2	TRBV6-6	TGTGCCAGCAGTTACTCGGCTAGCGGGAGACCCAATGAGCAGTTCTTC	CASSYSASGRPNEQFF
TRBJ1-1	NA	NA	TRBV30	TGTGCCTGGAGGAGGGAGAACAACCGGAACACTGAAGCTTTCTTT	CAWRRENNRNTEAFF
TRBJ2-1	NA	TRBD2	TRBV3-1/TRBV3-2	TGTGCCAGCAGCCCTGCGGGAGTTGGTTCCTACAATGAGCAGTTCTTC	CASSPAGVGSYNEQFF
TRBJ2-7	once	NA	TRBV9	TGTGCCAGCAGCCCCATGAGGCAGGGGATCTACGAGCAGTACTTC	CASSPMRQGIYEQYF
TRBJ1-1	NA	NA	TRBV3-1/TRBV3-2	TGTGCCAGCAGCCACCATGGGGCTGCTGAAGCTTTCTTT	CASSHHGAAEAFF
TRBJ2-7	NA	TRBD1	TRBV2	TGTGCCAGCAGTGTATCGATTGGGACAGGGGGCTACGAGCAGTACTTC	CASSVSIGTGGYEQYF
TRBJ2-3	NA	NA	TRBV12-3/TRBV12-4	TGTGCCAGCAGTTTAATGAGAACAGATACGCAGTATTTT	CASSLMRTDTQYF
TRBJ2-1	NA	NA	TRBV6-5	TGTGCCAGCAGTTACGAGGCTAGCGATTACTACAATGAGCAGTTCTTC	CASSYEASDYYNEQFF
TRBJ2-1	NA	TRBD2	TRBV29-1	TGCAGCGTGGGACTAGTAGGGGACGATGAGCAGTTCTTC	CSVGLVGDDEQFF
TRBJ2-1	NA	NA	TRBV6-5	TGTGCCAGCACCGAGAGCTCCTACAATGAGCAGTTCTTC	CASTESSYNEQFF
TRBJ2-5	NA	NA	TRBV30	TGTGCCTGGAGTGCCAGAGAGACCCAGTACTTC	CAWSARETQYF
TRBJ1-6	NA	NA	TRBV28	TGTGCCAGCAGTTTAGCCCACGCTGAGTTTAATTCACCCCTCCACTTT	CASSLAHAEFNSPLHF
TRBJ1-2	NA	NA	TRBV5-1	TGCGCCAGCAGCTTGGGCGGAGAAGCTAACTATGGCTACACCTTC	CASSLGGEANYGYTF
TRBJ2-6	NA	NA	TRBV29-1	TGCAGCGTGAAACTCTCTGGGGCCAACGTCCTGACTTTC	CSVKLSGANVLTF
TRBJ1-2	NA	TRBD1	TRBV28	TGTGCCAGCAGTTTATCCCAGGGGGCGGAAGGCTACACCTTC	CASSLSQGAEGYTF
TRBJ1-5	NA	TRBD1	TRBV6-2/TRBV6-3	TGTGCCAGCAGTTACTCGAGACAGGGGAGAAATCAGCCCCAGCATTTT	CASSYSRQGRNQPQHF
TRBJ1-6	NA	NA	TRBV5-1	TGCGCCAGCAGCTTGGCAGGGGATAATTCACCCCTCCACTTT	CASSLAGDNSPLHF
TRBJ2-2	NA	NA	TRBV9	TGTGCCAGCAGCGCAAGGTGGGGGGCCGGGGAGCTGTTTTTT	CASSARWGAGELFF
TRBJ1-1	NA	TRBD1	TRBV6-5	TGTGCCTGCGAAGTGAGGGACAGGTTTATCACTGAAGCTTTCTTT	CACEVRDRFITEAFF
TRBJ2-7	NA	NA	TRBV5-4	TGTGCCAGCAGCGCGGACTCCTACGAGCAGTACTTC	CASSADSYEQYF
TRBJ2-1	NA	TRBD2	TRBV7-2	TGTGCCAGCGGAACTAGCGGGAGTATGAATGAGCAGTTCTTC	CASGTSGSMNEQFF
TRBJ2-7	NA	NA	TRBV14	TGTGCCAGCAGCCCACGAGCGTCAGGGTCTTACGAGCAGTACTTC	CASSPRASGSYEQYF
TRBJ2-7	few	NA	TRBV10-2	TGCGCCAGCAGTGAGACCCCGCGCCACGAGCAGTACTTC	CASSETPRHEQYF
TRBJ2-3	NA	NA	TRBV30	TGTGCCTGGAGTCCCGCTGCGGGGTGGGCAGATACGCAGTATTTT	CAWSPAAGWADTQYF
TRBJ2-6	NA	NA	TRBV6-2/TRBV6-3	TGTGCCAGCAGTCTGGCGGCTGGGGCCAACGTCCTGACTTTC	CASSLAAGANVLTF
TRBJ1-5	NA	TRBD1	TRBV7-8	TGTGCCAGCAGCTCCTCTACAGGGGTCAACAATCAGCCCCAGCATTTT	CASSSSTGVNNQPQHF
TRBJ2-1	NA	TRBD2	TRBV5-5	TGTGCCAGCAGCTCCAACCTAGCGGGAGGGATCAACAATGAGCAGTTCTTC	CASSSNLAGGINNEQFF
TRBJ2-7	few	TRBD2	TRBV19	TGTGCCAGTAGTATGAAGCGGGAGTCACCATACGAGCAGTACTTC	CASSMKRESPYEQYF
TRBJ2-7	NA	NA	TRBV9	TGTGCCAGCAGCGTAGACGCGGGATTGGGATACGAGCAGTACTTC	CASSVDAGLGYEQYF
TRBJ2-3	NA	TRBD1	TRBV2	TGTGCCAGCAGTCGAATAGGACAGGGGGCAGGAGATACGCAGTATTTT	CASSRIGQGAGDTQYF
TRBJ1-2	NA	NA	TRBV11-1	TGTGCCAGCAGCGCGGACTATAACTATGGCTACACCTTC	CASSADYNYGYTF
TRBJ1-1	NA	NA	TRBV5-1	TGCGCCAGCAGCTTGCGTTGGAACACTGAAGCTTTCTTT	CASSLRWNTEAFF
TRBJ2-7	NA	NA	TRBV27	TGTGCCAGCAGTTTATCGGCTAGCCACGAGCAGTACTTC	CASSLSASHEQYF